This TCR beta chain was recovered during a study of shared clonotypes between healthy human individuals. Study results and caveats: A generally larger estimated richness was seen in naive subsets than in memory subsets.

CD45RO negativity and positive selection for CCR7 defined naive CD8 cells, a population that excluded terminally differentiated effector memory CD45RA+ cells. To note about this clone: The antigen remains undetermined. The identical CDR3 is also encoded by other nucleotide sequences in the sample.

CDR3 length: 13 amino acids. Per germline, CDR1 SQVTM and CDR2 ANQGSEA. The trim removed 6 bases at V and 1 base at J, leaving 4 bases unmatched. Once extracted for a subset, genomic DNA was divided evenly among several immunoSEQ plates. Sequenced by immunoSEQ multiplex PCR; TCRdb stores in-frame clones only, minus some. Of roughly 2.1 million clones listed, about 93% were seen once; the top ten hold more than 1.5%. The V call is TRBV29-1, the J call TRBJ1-1; 8 nucleotides agree with TRBD1. The material sequenced was naive CD8+ T cells from PBMCs. The sequence derives from a man in his late teens or twenties in good health. Some clones in this sample may be carry-over from other donors' samples. CDR3 sequence: CSVPGGANTEAFF. The CDR3 DNA is TGCAGCGTCCCAGGGGGCGCGAACACTGAAGCTTTCTTT.